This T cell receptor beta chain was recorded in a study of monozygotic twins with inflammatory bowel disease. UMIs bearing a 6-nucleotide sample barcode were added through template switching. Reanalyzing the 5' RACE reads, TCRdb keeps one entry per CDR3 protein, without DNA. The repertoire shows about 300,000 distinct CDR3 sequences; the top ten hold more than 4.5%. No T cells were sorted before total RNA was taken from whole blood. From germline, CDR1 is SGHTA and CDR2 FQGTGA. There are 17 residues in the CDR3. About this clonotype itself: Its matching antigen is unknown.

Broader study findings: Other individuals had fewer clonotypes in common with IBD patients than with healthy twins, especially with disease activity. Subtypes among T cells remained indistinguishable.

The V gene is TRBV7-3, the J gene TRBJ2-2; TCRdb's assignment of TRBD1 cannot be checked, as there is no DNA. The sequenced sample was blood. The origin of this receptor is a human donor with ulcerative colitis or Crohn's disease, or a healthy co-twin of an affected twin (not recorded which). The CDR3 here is CASSLSGRGANTGELFF.